The sample holds one count of the clone carrying this T cell receptor beta chain. Sequencing used immunoSEQ multiplex PCR; TCRdb keeps in-frame clones, though not all of them. Altogether around 46,000 clones are present, 70% to 90% being singletons, with the ten largest covering approximately 3.1%. This record comes from a study of blood T cell repertoires in COVID-19. Turning to the study itself: The study drew acute and convalescent COVID-19 samples from the United States, Italy and Spain.

Source material: PBMCs or T cells enriched from blood (not recorded which). This TCR was recovered from a woman aged 50 to 60 who had recovered from COVID-19.

The CDR3 loop is CASSITAGGRQPQHF. Written as DNA, the CDR3 is TGTGCCAGTAGTATTACGGCGGGGGGCCGTCAGCCCCAGCATTTT. The chain recombines TRBV19 with TRBJ1-5; tentative D call: TRBD1 (6 bases). Trimming pared 3 bases from V and 6 bases from J, leaving 15 bases between. Germline-derived CDR1 and CDR2 are LNHDA and SQIVND (reference sequence). The CDR3 is 15 amino acids.